This is a list of T cell receptor beta chains from one sample in a study of monozygotic twins with inflammatory bowel disease. TCRdb reanalyzed the 5' RACE reads and collapses them to one entry per CDR3 protein, without DNA. This table holds a few hundred thousand distinct CDR3 sequences. The sequencing input was blood. The receptor source for this set is a human donor with ulcerative colitis or Crohn's disease, or a healthy co-twin of an affected twin (not recorded which). Both conserved end residues are part of each CDR3. Each record gives: V gene, J gene, CDR3 protein.

V: TRBV7-2; J: TRBJ1-5; CDR3: CASSLQGANNQPQHF
V: TRBV29-1; J: TRBJ2-4; CDR3: CSVEPGGQRGDIQYF
V: TRBV28; J: TRBJ2-3; CDR3: CASSLTRGVTQYF
V: TRBV9; J: TRBJ2-3; CDR3: CASSVDPLSTDTQYF
V: TRBV5-1; J: TRBJ2-5; CDR3: CASSLIGPGETQYF
V: TRBV20-1; J: TRBJ2-7; CDR3: CSASVSRGGMAYEQYF
V: TRBV27; J: TRBJ1-1; CDR3: CASSPGAGLGTEAFF
V: TRBV7-9; J: TRBJ1-4; CDR3: CASSLNGGVGEKLFF
V: TRBV3-1; J: TRBJ2-6; CDR3: CASSQDRRPPSRSGANVLTF
V: TRBV6-1; J: TRBJ2-3; CDR3: CASSPSSGTDTQYF
V: TRBV20-1; J: TRBJ1-1; CDR3: CSARRLQGNTEAFF
V: TRBV5-4; J: TRBJ1-2; CDR3: CASSPPPGSLIYGYTF
V: TRBV18; J: TRBJ2-7; CDR3: CASSPPLGAPDYEQYF
V: TRBV18; J: TRBJ2-7; CDR3: CASSPNSGATYGQYF
V: TRBV20-1; J: TRBJ2-7; CDR3: CSARDPGTGYEQYF
V: TRBV12-3/TRBV12-4; J: TRBJ1-3; CDR3: CASSLGDTIYF
V: TRBV5-1; J: TRBJ2-3; CDR3: CASSLAGGQNTDTQYF
V: TRBV7-9; J: TRBJ1-2; CDR3: CASSLLAANYGYTF
V: TRBV12-3/TRBV12-4; J: TRBJ2-1; CDR3: CASSRYGTYNEQFF
V: TRBV6-4; J: TRBJ2-1; CDR3: CASGDGANNEQFF
V: TRBV20-1; J: TRBJ1-6; CDR3: CSARDLRGQGASPLHF
V: TRBV6-1; J: TRBJ1-5; CDR3: CASSQSPNLQRNQPQHF
V: TRBV12-3/TRBV12-4; J: TRBJ2-1; CDR3: CASRPSTRTQSSNEQFF
V: TRBV5-1; J: TRBJ2-7; CDR3: CASSLVPGPTYEQYF
V: TRBV20-1; J: TRBJ1-4; CDR3: CSAVPGQGIKKLFF
V: TRBV5-1; J: TRBJ2-3; CDR3: CASSLPTEWGDTQYF
V: TRBV5-1; J: TRBJ2-2; CDR3: CASSWTSGANGELFF
V: TRBV5-1; J: TRBJ2-3; CDR3: CASSVSGGVTDTQYF
V: TRBV29-1; J: TRBJ2-5; CDR3: CSVVTGLAVGTQYF
V: TRBV4-1; J: TRBJ2-7; CDR3: CASSPRPPGMLDEQYF
V: TRBV20-1; J: TRBJ2-6; CDR3: CSARVAEGANVLTF
V: TRBV20-1; J: TRBJ1-1; CDR3: CSARSVVNTEAFF
V: TRBV5-1; J: TRBJ2-5; CDR3: CASSRWTSGYQETQYF
V: TRBV7-8; J: TRBJ1-5; CDR3: CASSPNSRESNQPQHF
V: TRBV24-1; J: TRBJ2-2; CDR3: CATSDTGGSGELFF
V: TRBV5-1; J: TRBJ1-2; CDR3: CASRDRVGSNYGYTF
V: TRBV7-2; J: TRBJ1-5; CDR3: CASSFYNQPQHF
V: TRBV5-1; J: TRBJ1-4; CDR3: CASSFGTGRGNEKLFF
V: TRBV4-1; J: TRBJ2-1; CDR3: CASSQDVRTSGGTRNHYYNEQFF
V: TRBV7-3; J: TRBJ2-1; CDR3: CASSLMGTYPMNEQFF
V: TRBV20-1; J: TRBJ2-1; CDR3: CSASSGKYNEQFF
V: TRBV5-1; J: TRBJ1-6; CDR3: CASSFQENSPLHF
V: TRBV5-1; J: TRBJ2-2; CDR3: CASSLTRSTGELFF
V: TRBV7-8; J: TRBJ1-5; CDR3: CASSLIQSGTKTYQPQHF
V: TRBV12-3/TRBV12-4; J: TRBJ1-4; CDR3: CASSKDRGAGKLFF
V: TRBV12-3/TRBV12-4; J: TRBJ1-3; CDR3: CASTDGQGGGNTIYF
V: TRBV27; J: TRBJ2-3; CDR3: CASSPTGTRKYF
V: TRBV20-1; J: TRBJ2-5; CDR3: CSASPGWGLAGGETQYF
V: TRBV3-1; J: TRBJ2-2; CDR3: CASRRLAGGDTGELFF
V: TRBV5-5; J: TRBJ2-1; CDR3: CASSFVVAGNEQFF
V: TRBV5-1; J: TRBJ2-7; CDR3: CASSPSSGQSYEQYF
V: TRBV7-2; J: TRBJ1-2; CDR3: CASSHRVKANYGYTF
V: TRBV6-4; J: TRBJ1-1; CDR3: CASRGQGMNTEAFF
V: TRBV5-1; J: TRBJ1-5; CDR3: CASSLLQGGQPQHF
V: TRBV6-5; J: TRBJ1-1; CDR3: CASSYGGRPTPNTEAFF
V: TRBV6-5; J: TRBJ2-3; CDR3: CASRGYDTDTQYF
V: TRBV7-2; J: TRBJ2-2; CDR3: CASSLGTGANTGELFF
V: TRBV5-1; J: TRBJ2-1; CDR3: CASSSGLAKSNEQFF
V: TRBV6-5; J: TRBJ1-4; CDR3: CASRGTGGSEKLFF
V: TRBV7-2; J: TRBJ1-2; CDR3: CASSLVSGAANYGYTF